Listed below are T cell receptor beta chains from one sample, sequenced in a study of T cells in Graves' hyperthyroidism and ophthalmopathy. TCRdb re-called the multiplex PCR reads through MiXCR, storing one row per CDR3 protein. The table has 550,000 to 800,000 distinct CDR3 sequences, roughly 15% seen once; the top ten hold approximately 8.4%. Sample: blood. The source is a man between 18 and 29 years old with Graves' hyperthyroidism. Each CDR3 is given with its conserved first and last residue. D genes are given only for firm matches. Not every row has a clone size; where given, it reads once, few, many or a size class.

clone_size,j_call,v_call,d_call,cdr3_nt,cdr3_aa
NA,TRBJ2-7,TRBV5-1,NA,TGCGCCAGCAGTGGAGGAAAGGGCGAGCAGTACTTC,CASSGGKGEQYF
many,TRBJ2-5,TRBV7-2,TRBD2,TGTGCCAGCAGCTTGACTAGCGGGAGTTCAAAGACCCAGTACTTC,CASSLTSGSSKTQYF
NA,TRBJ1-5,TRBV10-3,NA,TGTGCCATCAGCGGAGGGAAGCAGCCCCAGCATTTT,CAISGGKQPQHF
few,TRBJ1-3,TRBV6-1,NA,TGTGCCAGCGAAACCCGAAACACCATATATTTT,CASETRNTIYF
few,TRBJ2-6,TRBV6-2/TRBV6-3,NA,TGTGCCAGCAGGCGTACATACTCTGGGGCCAACGTCCTGACTTTC,CASRRTYSGANVLTF
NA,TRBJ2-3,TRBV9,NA,TGTGCCAGCAGCCCGTCGGGCGGCGGGGACACAGATACGCAGTATTTT,CASSPSGGGDTDTQYF
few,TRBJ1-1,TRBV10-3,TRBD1,TGTGCCATCAGTGGCGGGACAGGGGCTAACACTGAAGCTTTCTTT,CAISGGTGANTEAFF
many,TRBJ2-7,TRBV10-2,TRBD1,TGCGCCAGCATGGGAACAGGGGCGAAACTCTACGAGCAGTACTTC,CASMGTGAKLYEQYF
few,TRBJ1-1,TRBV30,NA,TGTGCCTGGAGGACCCCACCCACTGAAGCTTTCTTT,CAWRTPPTEAFF
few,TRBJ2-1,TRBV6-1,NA,TGTGCCAGCAGTGAAGGCGGGTACTACCACAATGAGCAGTTCTTC,CASSEGGYYHNEQFF
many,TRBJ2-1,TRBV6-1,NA,TGTGCCACCAGATATAACAATGAGCAGTTCTTC,CATRYNNEQFF
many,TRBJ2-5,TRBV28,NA,TGTGCCAGCAGTTTATACCGGGGCTCGCCCGAAGAGACCCAGTACTTC,CASSLYRGSPEETQYF
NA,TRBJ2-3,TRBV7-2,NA,TGTGCCAGCAGCCTCCTTGGGGCGGGAACCACAGATACGCAGTATTTT,CASSLLGAGTTDTQYF
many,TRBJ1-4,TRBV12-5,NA,TGTGCTAGTGGTTTGGTACGGGCCGGAGGAGCAACTAATGAAAAACTGTTTTTT,CASGLVRAGGATNEKLFF
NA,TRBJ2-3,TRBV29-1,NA,TGCAGCGTTGAAGATCCGAGAAGCGTCACAGATACGCAGTATTTT,CSVEDPRSVTDTQYF
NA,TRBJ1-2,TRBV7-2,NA,TGTGCCAGCAGCTTTGGCAGAAATTACTATGGCTACACCTTC,CASSFGRNYYGYTF
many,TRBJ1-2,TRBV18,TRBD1,TGTGCCAGCTCACCGCCGACAGGGAGCTATGGCTACACCTTC,CASSPPTGSYGYTF
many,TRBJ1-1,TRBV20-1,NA,TGCAGTGCTAGAGATCGACAGATTAAATCGGACACTGAAGCTTTCTTT,CSARDRQIKSDTEAFF
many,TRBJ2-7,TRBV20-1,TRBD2,TGCAGTGCTAGTCCCAGGACTAGCGGGAGCGGCGAGCAGTACTTC,CSASPRTSGSGEQYF
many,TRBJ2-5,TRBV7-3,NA,TGTGCCAGCAGCTTAAATAGGCAGGAGACCCAGTACTTC,CASSLNRQETQYF
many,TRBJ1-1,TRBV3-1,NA,TGTGCCAGCAGCCAAGGTTGGAACACTGAAGCTTTCTTT,CASSQGWNTEAFF
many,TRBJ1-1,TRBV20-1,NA,TGCAGTGCTAGAGACCCTAGCCGGCAGGGGAAAACTGAAGCTTTCTTT,CSARDPSRQGKTEAFF
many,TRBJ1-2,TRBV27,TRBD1,TGTGCCAGCAGTATCATCGGGACAGGCCTTGGGGGCTACACCTTC,CASSIIGTGLGGYTF
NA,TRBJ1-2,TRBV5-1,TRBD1,TGCGCCAGCAGCCCAGCAAGGACAGGGACCTATGGCTACACCTTC,CASSPARTGTYGYTF
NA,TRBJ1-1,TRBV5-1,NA,TGCGCCAGCAGCTACGGATGGGGGAACACTGAAGCTTTCTTT,CASSYGWGNTEAFF
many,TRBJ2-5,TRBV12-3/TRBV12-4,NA,TGTGCCAGCAGTTTGTCCGTAGGAGAGACCCAGTACTTC,CASSLSVGETQYF
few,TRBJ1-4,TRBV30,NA,TGTGCCTGGAGTTTCGGCGGAGGCGCGAATGAAAAACTGTTTTTT,CAWSFGGGANEKLFF
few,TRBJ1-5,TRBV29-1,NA,TGCAGCGTTCAAATAGGGGCCGTGAGCAATCAGCCCCAGCATTTT,CSVQIGAVSNQPQHF
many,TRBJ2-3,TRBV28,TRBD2,TGTGCCAGCAGTTTAATGGGAGCGGGAGAAACAGATACGCAGTATTTT,CASSLMGAGETDTQYF
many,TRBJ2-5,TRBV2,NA,TGTGCCAGCAGTGAAGGGTACAGGGTGTCAGAGACCCAGTACTTC,CASSEGYRVSETQYF
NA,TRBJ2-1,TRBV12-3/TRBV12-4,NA,TGTGCCAGCAGTTTCGGTTACAACAATGAGCAGTTCTTC,CASSFGYNNEQFF
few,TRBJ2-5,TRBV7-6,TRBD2,TGTGCCAGCAGCTTAGGGACTAGCGGGAGACAAGAGACCCAGTACTTC,CASSLGTSGRQETQYF
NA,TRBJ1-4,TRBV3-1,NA,TGTGCCAGCAGCCGCCTGGTTGGAGCTAATGAAAAACTGTTTTTT,CASSRLVGANEKLFF
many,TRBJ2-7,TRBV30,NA,TGTGCCTGGAGTGTGGCAGACTACTACGAGCAGTACTTC,CAWSVADYYEQYF
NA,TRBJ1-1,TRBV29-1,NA,TGCAGCGTTGTCAGCATGAACACTGAAGCTTTCTTT,CSVVSMNTEAFF
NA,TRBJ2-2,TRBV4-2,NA,TGTGCCAGCAGCCATTTAAAGGGGCAGGGCCTTGGGGCCGGGGAGCTGTTTTTT,CASSHLKGQGLGAGELFF
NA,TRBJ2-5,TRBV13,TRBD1,TGTGCCAGCAGCGTAGGACTGGGACAGCTAGGAGAGACCCAGTACTTC,CASSVGLGQLGETQYF
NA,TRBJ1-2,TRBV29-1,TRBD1,TGCAGCGTTGCAACAGGGGGGGACTATGGCTACACCTTC,CSVATGGDYGYTF
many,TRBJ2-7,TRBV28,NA,TGTGCCAGCCGTTCTAGCGCCCTATACGAGCAGTACTTC,CASRSSALYEQYF
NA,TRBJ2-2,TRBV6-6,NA,TGTGCCAGCAGTTACTATTTGGCCGGGGAGCTGTTTTTT,CASSYYLAGELFF
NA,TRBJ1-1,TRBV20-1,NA,TGCAGTGCTAGAACACGGGGCGGAAGGACTGAAGCTTTCTTT,CSARTRGGRTEAFF
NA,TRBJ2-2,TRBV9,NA,TGTGCCAGCAGCCTCTTCAACGGGGAGCTGTTTTTT,CASSLFNGELFF
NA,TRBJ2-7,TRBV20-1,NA,TGCAGTGCTAGAGATCTTGGAGGGAAGGGCTCCTACGAGCAGTACTTC,CSARDLGGKGSYEQYF
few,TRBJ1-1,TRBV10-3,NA,TGTGCCATCAGTGAGCCGTCGACAGGAATGAACACTGAAGCTTTCTTT,CAISEPSTGMNTEAFF
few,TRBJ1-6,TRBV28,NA,TGTGCCAGCAGTTTACCAGGGACTAATTCACCCCTCCACTTT,CASSLPGTNSPLHF
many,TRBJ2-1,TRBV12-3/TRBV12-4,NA,TGTGCCAGCAGTCTCGGGCCCCGCCGAGATCCAGTTCTTCAGTTCTTC,CASSLGPRRDPVLQFF
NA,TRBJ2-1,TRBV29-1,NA,TGCAGCGTTGTGGCGACCGCCAGGGATGAGCAGTTCTTC,CSVVATARDEQFF
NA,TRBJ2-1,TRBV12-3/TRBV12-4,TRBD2,TGTGCCAGCAGTGTGAAGGGGATAGCGGGAGGGGTCGGCTACAATGAGGAGTTCTTC,CASSVKGIAGGVGYNEEFF
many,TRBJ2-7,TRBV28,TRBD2,TGTGCCAGCAGTTTAAGGACTAGCGGGAGCTACGAGCAGTACTTC,CASSLRTSGSYEQYF
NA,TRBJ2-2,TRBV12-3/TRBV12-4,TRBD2,TGTGCCAGCAGTTTAGCGCCCGGGACTAGCGGCCATACGGGTACCGGGGAGCTGTTTTTT,CASSLAPGTSGHTGTGELFF
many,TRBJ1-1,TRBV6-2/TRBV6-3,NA,TGTGCCAGCAGTTACAGGGTGGGGACTGAAGCTTTCTTT,CASSYRVGTEAFF
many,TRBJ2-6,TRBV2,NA,TGTGCCAGCACCGAAGGAGGGTCTGGGGCCAACGTCCTGACTTTC,CASTEGGSGANVLTF
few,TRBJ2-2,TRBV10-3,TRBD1,TGTGCCATCAGTATCTCGGGACAGAGCACCGGGGAGCTGTTTTTT,CAISISGQSTGELFF